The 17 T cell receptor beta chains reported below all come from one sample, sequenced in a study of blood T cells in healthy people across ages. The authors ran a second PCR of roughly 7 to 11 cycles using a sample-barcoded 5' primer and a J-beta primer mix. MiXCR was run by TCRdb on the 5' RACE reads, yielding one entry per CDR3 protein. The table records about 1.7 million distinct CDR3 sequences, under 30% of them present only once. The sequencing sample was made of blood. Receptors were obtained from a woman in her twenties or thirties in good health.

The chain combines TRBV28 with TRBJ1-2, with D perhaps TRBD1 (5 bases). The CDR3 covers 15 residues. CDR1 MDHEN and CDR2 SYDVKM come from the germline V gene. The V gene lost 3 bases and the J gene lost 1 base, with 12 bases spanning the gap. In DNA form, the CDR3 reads TGTGCCAGCAGTTTTTTCGGGCAGGGTAACTATGGCTACACCTTC. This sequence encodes CASSFFGQGNYGYTF.

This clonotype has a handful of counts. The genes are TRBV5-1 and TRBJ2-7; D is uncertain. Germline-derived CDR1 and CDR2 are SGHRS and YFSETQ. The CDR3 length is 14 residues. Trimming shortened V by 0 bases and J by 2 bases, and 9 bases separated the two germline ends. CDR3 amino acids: CASSLAPQTYEQYF. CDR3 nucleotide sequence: TGCGCCAGCAGCTTGGCCCCACAAACCTACGAGCAGTACTTC.

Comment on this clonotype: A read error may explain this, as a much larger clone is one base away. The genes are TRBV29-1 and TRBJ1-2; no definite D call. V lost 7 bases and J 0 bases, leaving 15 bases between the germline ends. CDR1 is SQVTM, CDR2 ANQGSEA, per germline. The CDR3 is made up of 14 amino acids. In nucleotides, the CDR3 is TGCAGCGCGGTTGGACGCAATACTAACTATGGCTACACCTTC. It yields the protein CSAVGRNTNYGYTF.

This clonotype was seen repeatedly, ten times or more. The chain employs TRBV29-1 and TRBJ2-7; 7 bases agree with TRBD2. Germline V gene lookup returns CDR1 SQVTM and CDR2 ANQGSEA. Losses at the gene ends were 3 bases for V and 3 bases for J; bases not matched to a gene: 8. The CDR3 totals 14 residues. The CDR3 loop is CSVEPGRGGYEQYF. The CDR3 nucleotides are TGCAGCGTTGAGCCAGGGAGGGGAGGCTACGAGCAGTACTTC.

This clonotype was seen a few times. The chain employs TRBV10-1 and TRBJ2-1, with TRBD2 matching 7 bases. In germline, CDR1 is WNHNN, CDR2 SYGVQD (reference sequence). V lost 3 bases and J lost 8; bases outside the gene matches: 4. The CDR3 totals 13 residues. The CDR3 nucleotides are TGCGCCAGCAGTGAACCGGGAGGAGATGAGCAGTTCTTC. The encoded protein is CASSEPGGDEQFF.

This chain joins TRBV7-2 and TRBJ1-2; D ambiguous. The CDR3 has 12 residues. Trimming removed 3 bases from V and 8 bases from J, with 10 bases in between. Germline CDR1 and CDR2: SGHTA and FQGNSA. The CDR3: CASSFGEDGYTF. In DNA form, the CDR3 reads TGTGCCAGCAGCTTTGGTGAAGACGGCTACACCTTC. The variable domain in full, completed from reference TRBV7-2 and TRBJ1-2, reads GAGVSQSPSNKVTEKGKDVELRCDPISGHTALYWYRQSLGQGLEFLIYFQGNSAPDKSGLPSDRFSAERTGGSVSTLTIQRTQQEDSAVYLCASSFGEDGYTFGSGTRLTVV.

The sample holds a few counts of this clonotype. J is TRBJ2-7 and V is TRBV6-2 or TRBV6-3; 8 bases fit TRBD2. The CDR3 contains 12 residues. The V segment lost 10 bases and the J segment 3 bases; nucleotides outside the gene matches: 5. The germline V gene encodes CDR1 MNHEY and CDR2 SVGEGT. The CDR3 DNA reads TGTGCCAACAGCACTAGCGGCTACGAGCAGTACTTC. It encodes CANSTSGYEQYF.

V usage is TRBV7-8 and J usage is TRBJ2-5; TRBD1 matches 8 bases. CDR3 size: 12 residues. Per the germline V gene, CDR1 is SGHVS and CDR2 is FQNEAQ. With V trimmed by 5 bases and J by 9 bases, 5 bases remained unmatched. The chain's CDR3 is CASSKDRVAQYF. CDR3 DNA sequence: TGTGCCAGCAGCAAGGACAGGGTGGCCCAGTACTTC.

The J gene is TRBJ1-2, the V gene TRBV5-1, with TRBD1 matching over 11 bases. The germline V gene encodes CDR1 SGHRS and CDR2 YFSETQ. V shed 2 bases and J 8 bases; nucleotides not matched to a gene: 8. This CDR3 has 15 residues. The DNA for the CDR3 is TGCGCCAGCAGCTTCGCGGGACAGGGGGGTCTGGGCTACACCTTC. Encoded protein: CASSFAGQGGLGYTF.

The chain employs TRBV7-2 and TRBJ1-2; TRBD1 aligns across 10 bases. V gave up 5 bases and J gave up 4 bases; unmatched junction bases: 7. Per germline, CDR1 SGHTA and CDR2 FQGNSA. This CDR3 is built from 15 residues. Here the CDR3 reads CASSPTGQGFYGYTF. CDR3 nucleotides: TGTGCCAGCAGCCCTACGGGACAGGGGTTCTATGGCTACACCTTC. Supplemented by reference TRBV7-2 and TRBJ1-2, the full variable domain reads GAGVSQSPSNKVTEKGKDVELRCDPISGHTALYWYRQSLGQGLEFLIYFQGNSAPDKSGLPSDRFSAERTGGSVSTLTIQRTQQEDSAVYLCASSPTGQGFYGYTFGSGTRLTVV.

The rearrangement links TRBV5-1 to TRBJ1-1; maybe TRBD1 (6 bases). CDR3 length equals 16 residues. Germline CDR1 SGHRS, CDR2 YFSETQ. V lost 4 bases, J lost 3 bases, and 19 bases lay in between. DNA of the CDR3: TGCGCCAGCAGCCCGGGGGCCGGGATTCTAGACACTGAAGCTTTCTTT. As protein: CASSPGAGILDTEAFF. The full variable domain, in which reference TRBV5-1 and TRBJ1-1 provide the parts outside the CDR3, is KAGVTQTPRYLIKTRGQQVTLSCSPISGHRSVSWYQQTPGQGLQFLFEYFSETQRNKGNFPGRFSGRQFSNSRSEMNVSTLELGDSALYLCASSPGAGILDTEAFFGQGTRLTVV.

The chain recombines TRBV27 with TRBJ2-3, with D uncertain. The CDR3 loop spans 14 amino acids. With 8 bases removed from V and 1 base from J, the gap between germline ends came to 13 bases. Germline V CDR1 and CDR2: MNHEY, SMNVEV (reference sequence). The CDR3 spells CASSSARGTDTQYF. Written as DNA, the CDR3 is TGTGCCAGCTCATCGGCCCGGGGCACAGATACGCAGTATTTT.

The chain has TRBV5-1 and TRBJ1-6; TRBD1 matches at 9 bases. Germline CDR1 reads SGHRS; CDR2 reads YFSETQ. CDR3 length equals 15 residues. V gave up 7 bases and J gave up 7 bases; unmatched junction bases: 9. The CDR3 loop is CASGLGTGNNSPLHF. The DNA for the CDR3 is TGCGCCAGCGGCCTTGGGACAGGGAACAATTCACCCCTCCACTTT. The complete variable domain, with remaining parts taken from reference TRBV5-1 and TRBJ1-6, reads KAGVTQTPRYLIKTRGQQVTLSCSPISGHRSVSWYQQTPGQGLQFLFEYFSETQRNKGNFPGRFSGRQFSNSRSEMNVSTLELGDSALYLCASGLGTGNNSPLHFGNGTRLTVT.

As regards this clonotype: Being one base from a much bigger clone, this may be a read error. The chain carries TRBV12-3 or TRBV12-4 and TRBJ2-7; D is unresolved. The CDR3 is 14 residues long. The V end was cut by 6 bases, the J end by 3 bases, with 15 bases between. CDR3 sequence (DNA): TGTGCCAGCAGGCCCAACGGCCGCTTCTACGAGCAGTACTTC. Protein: CASRPNGRFYEQYF.

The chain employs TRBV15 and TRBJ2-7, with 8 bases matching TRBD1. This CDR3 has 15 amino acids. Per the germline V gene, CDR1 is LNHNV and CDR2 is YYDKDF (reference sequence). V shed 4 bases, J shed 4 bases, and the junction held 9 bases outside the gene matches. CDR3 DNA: TGTGCCACCAGCACTCTCGGTACAGGGGGTTACGAGCAGTACTTC. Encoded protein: CATSTLGTGGYEQYF.

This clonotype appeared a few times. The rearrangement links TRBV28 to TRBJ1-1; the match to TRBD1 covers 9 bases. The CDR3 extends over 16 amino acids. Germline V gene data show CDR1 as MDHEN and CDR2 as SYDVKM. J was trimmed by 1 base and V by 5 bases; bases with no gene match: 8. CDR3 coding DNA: TGTGCCAGCAGTAATACAGGGGGCTCACCGAACACTGAAGCTTTCTTT. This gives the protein CASSNTGGSPNTEAFF. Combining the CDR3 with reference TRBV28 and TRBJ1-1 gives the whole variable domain DVKVTQSSRYLVKRTGEKVFLECVQDMDHENMFWYRQDPGLGLRLIYFSYDVKMKEKGDIPEGYSVSREKKERFSLILESASTNQTSMYLCASSNTGGSPNTEAFFGQGTRLTVV.

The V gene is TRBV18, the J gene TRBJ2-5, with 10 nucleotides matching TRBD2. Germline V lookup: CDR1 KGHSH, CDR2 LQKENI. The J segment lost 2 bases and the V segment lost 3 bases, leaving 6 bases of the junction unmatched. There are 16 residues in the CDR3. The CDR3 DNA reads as TGTGCCAGCTCACCCGGAGGACTAGCGGAACAAGAGACCCAGTACTTC. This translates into CASSPGGLAEQETQYF.